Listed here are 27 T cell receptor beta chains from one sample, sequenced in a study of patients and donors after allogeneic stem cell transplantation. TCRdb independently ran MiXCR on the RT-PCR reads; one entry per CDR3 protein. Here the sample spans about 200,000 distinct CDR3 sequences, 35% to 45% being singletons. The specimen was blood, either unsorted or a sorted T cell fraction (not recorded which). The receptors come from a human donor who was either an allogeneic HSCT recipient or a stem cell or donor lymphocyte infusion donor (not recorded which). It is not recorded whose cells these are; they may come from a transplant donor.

The chain's CDR3 is CASSFVGARDTHDQTQYF. The CDR3 DNA sequence: TGTGCCAGCAGTTTTGTGGGTGCCCGGGACACCCATGATCAGACCCAGTACTTC. This sequence joins TRBV12-3 or TRBV12-4 and TRBJ2-5; TRBD1 might be the D (6 bases). V was clipped by 3 bases and J by 6 bases, with 26 bases between them. This CDR3 is built from 18 residues.

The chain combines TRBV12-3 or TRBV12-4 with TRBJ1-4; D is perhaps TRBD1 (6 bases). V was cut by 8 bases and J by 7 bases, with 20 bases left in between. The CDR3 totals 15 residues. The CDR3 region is CASGYRGQTFEKLFF. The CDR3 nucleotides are TGTGCCAGCGGCTACCGGGGGCAGACCTTTGAAAAACTGTTTTTT.

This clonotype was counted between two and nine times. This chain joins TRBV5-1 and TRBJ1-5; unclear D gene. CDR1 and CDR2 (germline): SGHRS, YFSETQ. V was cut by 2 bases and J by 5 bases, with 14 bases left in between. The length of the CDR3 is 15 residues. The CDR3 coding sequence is TGCGCCAGCAGCTTCTCGACGGACGGATATCAGCCCCAGCATTTT. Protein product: CASSFSTDGYQPQHF. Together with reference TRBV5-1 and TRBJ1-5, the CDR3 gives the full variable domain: KAGVTQTPRYLIKTRGQQVTLSCSPISGHRSVSWYQQTPGQGLQFLFEYFSETQRNKGNFPGRFSGRQFSNSRSEMNVSTLELGDSALYLCASSFSTDGYQPQHFGDGTRLSIL.

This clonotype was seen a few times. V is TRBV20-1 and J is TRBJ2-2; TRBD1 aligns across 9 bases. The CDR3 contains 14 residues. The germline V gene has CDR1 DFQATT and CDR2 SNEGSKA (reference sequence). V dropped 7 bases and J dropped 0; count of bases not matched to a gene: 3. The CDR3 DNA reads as TGCAGTGTTAGGGACAGGGCGAACACCGGGGAGCTGTTTTTT. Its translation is CSVRDRANTGELFF.

The CDR3 loop is CASSPTQLGFNEQFF. The DNA for the CDR3 is TGTGCCAGTAGCCCGACGCAGCTAGGGTTCAATGAGCAGTTCTTC. The V call is TRBV6-2 or TRBV6-3, the J call TRBJ2-1, with D unresolved. This CDR3 is built from 15 residues. Looked up from germline, CDR1 is MNHEY and CDR2 is SVGEGT. Deletions cut 9 bases from V and 6 bases from J, with 21 bases between.

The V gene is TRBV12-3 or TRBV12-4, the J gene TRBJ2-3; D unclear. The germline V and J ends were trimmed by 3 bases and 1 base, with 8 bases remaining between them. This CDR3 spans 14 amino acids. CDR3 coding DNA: TGTGCCAGCAGTTTGGATAGGGGCACAGATACGCAGTATTTT. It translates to CASSLDRGTDTQYF.

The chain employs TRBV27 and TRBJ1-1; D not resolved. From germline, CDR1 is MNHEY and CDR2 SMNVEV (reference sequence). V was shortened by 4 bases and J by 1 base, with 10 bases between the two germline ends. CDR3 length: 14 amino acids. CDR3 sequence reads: CASSSVRENTEAFF. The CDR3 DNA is TGTGCCAGCAGTTCGGTCCGGGAGAACACTGAAGCTTTCTTT.

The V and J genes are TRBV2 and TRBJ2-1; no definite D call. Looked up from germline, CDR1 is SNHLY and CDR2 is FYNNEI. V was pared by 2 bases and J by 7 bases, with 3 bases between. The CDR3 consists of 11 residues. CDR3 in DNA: TGTGCCAGCAGTGAACAGAATGAGCAGTTCTTC. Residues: CASSEQNEQFF.

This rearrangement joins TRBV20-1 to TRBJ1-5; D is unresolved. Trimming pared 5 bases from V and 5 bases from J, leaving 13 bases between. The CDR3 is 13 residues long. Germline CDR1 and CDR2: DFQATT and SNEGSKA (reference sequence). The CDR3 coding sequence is TGCAGTGCTTCTACTCTCAGTGATCAGCCCCAGCATTTT. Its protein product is CSASTLSDQPQHF.

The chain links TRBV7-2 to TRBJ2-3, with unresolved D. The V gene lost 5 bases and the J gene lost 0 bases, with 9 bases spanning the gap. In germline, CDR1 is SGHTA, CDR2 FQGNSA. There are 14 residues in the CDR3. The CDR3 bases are TGTGCCAGCAGCCCGGCGCTTAGCACAGATACGCAGTATTTT. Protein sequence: CASSPALSTDTQYF.

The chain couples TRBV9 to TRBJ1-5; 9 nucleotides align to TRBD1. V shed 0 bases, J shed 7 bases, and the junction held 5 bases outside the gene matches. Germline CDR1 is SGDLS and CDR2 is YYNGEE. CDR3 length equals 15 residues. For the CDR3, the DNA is TGTGCCAGCAGCGTAGGGGACAGGGCCTACCAGCCCCAGCATTTT. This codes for CASSVGDRAYQPQHF.

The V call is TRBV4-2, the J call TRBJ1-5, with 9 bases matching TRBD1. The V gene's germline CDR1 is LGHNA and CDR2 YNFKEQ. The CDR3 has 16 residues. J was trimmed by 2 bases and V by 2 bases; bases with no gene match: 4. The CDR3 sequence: CASSQRTGARNQPQHF. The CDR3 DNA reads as TGTGCCAGCAGCCAACGGACAGGGGCCCGCAATCAGCCCCAGCATTTT.

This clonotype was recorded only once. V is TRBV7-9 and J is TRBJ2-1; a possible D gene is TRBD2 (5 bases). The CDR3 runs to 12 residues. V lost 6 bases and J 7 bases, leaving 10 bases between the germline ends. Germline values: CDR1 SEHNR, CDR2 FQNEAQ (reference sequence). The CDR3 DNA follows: TGTGCCAGCAGTTGGGGAGCGAATGAGCAGTTCTTC. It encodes CASSWGANEQFF.

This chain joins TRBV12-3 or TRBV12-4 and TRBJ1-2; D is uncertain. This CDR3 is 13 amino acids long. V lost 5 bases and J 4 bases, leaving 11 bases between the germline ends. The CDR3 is CASSPDHTYGYTF. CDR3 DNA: TGTGCCAGCAGTCCCGACCACACCTATGGCTACACCTTC.

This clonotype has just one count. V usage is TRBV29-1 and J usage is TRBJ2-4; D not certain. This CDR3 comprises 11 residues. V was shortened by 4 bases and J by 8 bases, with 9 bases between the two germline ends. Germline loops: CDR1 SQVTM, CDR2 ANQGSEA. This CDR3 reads CSVGDTDIQYF. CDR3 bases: TGCAGCGTTGGCGACACGGACATTCAGTACTTC. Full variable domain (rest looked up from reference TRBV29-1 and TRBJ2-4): SAVISQKPSRDICQRGTSLTIQCQVDSQVTMMFWYRQQPGQSLTLIATANQGSEATYESGFVIDKFPISRPNLTFSTLTVSNMSPEDSSIYLCSVGDTDIQYFGAGTRLSVL.

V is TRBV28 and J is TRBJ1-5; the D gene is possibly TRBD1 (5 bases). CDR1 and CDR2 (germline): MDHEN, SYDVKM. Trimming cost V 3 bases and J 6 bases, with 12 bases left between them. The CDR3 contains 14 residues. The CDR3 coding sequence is TGTGCCAGCAGTTTCCCAATGGGGGTTCAGCCCCAGCATTTT. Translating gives CASSFPMGVQPQHF.

This chain's CDR3 is CASSEGPWDTEAFF. CDR3 DNA: TGCGCCAGCAGCGAGGGACCCTGGGACACTGAAGCTTTCTTT. The chain employs TRBV5-1 and TRBJ1-1, with D perhaps matching TRBD1 (5 bases). The CDR3 has 14 residues. CDR1 and CDR2 (germline): SGHRS, YFSETQ. With 4 bases removed from V and 3 bases from J, the gap between germline ends came to 13 bases.

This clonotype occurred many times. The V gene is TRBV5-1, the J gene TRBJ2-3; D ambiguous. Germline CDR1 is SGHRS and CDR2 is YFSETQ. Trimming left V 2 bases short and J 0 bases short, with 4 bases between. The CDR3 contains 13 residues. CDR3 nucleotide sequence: TGCGCCAGCAGCTTAACTAGCACAGATACGCAGTATTTT. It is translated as CASSLTSTDTQYF. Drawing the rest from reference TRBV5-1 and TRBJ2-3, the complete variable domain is KAGVTQTPRYLIKTRGQQVTLSCSPISGHRSVSWYQQTPGQGLQFLFEYFSETQRNKGNFPGRFSGRQFSNSRSEMNVSTLELGDSALYLCASSLTSTDTQYFGPGTRLTVL.

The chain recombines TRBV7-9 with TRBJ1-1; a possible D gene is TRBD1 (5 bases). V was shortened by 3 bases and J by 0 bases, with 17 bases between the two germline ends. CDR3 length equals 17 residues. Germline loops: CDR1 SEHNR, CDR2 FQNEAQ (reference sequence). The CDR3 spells CASSLPRVGMLNTEAFF. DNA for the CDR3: TGTGCCAGCAGCTTGCCCAGGGTAGGGATGCTGAACACTGAAGCTTTCTTT.

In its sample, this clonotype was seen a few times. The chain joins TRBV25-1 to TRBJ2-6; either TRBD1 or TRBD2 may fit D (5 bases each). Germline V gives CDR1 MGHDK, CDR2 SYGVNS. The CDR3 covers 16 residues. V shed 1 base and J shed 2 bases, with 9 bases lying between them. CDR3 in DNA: TGTGCCAGCAGTGAATTTGGGGGTCCTGGGGCCAACGTCCTGACTTTC. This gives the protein CASSEFGGPGANVLTF.

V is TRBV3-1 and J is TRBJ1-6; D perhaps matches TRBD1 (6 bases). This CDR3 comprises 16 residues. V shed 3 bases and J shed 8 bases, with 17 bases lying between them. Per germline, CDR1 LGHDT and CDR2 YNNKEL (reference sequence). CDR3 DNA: TGTGCCAGCAGCCACGGGCGGGGGACACTTCATTCACCCCTCCACTTT. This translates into CASSHGRGTLHSPLHF.

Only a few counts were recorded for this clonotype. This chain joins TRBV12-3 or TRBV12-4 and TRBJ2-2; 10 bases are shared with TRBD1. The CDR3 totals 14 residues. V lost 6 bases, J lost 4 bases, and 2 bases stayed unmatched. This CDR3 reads CASRRTGGTGELFF. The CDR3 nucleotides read TGTGCCAGCAGAAGGACAGGGGGCACCGGGGAGCTGTTTTTT.

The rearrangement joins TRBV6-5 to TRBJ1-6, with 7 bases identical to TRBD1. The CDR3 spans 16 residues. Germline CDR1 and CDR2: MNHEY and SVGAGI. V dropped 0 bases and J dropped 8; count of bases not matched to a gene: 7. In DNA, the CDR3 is TGTGCCAGCAGTTACTCTACGGACAGGTTCTATTCACCCCTCCACTTT. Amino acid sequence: CASSYSTDRFYSPLHF.

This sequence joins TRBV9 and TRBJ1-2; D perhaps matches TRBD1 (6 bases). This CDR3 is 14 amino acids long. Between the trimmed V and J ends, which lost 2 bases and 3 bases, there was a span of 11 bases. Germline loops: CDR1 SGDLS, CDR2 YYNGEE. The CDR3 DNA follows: TGTGCCAGCAGCGTGAGACAGGACTACTATGGCTACACCTTC. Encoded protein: CASSVRQDYYGYTF.

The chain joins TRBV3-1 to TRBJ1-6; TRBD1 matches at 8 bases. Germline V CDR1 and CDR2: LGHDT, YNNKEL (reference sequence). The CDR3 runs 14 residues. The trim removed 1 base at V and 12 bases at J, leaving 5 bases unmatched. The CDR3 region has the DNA TGTGCCAGCAGCCAAGTCGGACAGGGAGGACCCCTCCACTTT. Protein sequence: CASSQVGQGGPLHF.

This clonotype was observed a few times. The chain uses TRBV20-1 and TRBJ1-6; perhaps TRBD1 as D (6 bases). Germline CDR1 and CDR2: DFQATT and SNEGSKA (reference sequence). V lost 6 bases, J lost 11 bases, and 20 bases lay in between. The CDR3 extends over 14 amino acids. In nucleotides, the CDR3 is TGCAGTGCGGCTCAGGGGCGGCGCAGGGCACCCCTCCACTTT. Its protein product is CSAAQGRRRAPLHF.

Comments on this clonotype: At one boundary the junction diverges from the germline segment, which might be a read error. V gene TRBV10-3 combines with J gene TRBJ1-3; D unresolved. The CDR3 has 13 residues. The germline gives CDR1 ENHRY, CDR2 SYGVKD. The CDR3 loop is CAISSGNGNTKYF. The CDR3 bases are TGTGCCATCAGTTCCGGGAACGGAAACACCAAATATTTT.